Each of the 4 T cell receptor beta chains below was sequenced from the same sample in a study of blood T cells in healthy people across ages. The second PCR ran about 6 to 12 cycles with a sample-barcoded 5' primer and J-beta primers. TCRdb re-derived calls from the 5' RACE reads in MiXCR, one entry per CDR3 protein. The sample records around 1.7 million distinct CDR3 sequences, 28% being singletons. The specimen sequenced was blood. The receptors originated from a woman aged 25 to 39 in good health.

This clonotype was counted only a few times. J is TRBJ2-1 and V is TRBV4-3; 10 bases are shared with TRBD2. Trimming cost V 0 bases and J 7 bases; bases outside gene matches: 12. This CDR3 is 18 amino acids long. Germline V gene lookup returns CDR1 LGHNA and CDR2 YSLEER. The CDR3 reads CASSQDAASGSARNEQFF. The CDR3 region has the DNA TGCGCCAGCAGCCAAGACGCGGCTAGCGGGAGCGCAAGGAATGAGCAGTTCTTC.

This clonotype was picked up a small number of times. The genes are TRBV7-2 and TRBJ2-7, with D perhaps matching TRBD2 (6 bases). CDR3 length equals 13 residues. The V and J ends lost 2 bases and 3 bases respectively, with 8 bases between them. The germline V gene has CDR1 SGHTA and CDR2 FQGNSA. Here the CDR3 DNA reads TGTGCCAGCAGCTTACCGACTAGCTACGAGCAGTACTTC. Amino acids: CASSLPTSYEQYF.

This clonotype was found a few times. This chain connects TRBV9 to TRBJ2-1, with D maybe TRBD1 (6 bases). Germline V lookup: CDR1 SGDLS, CDR2 YYNGEE. Trimming took off 0 bases at V and 5 bases at J, with 12 bases between the two ends. This CDR3 has 15 residues. The CDR3 coding sequence is TGTGCCAGCAGCGTAGTGGGGGCTGTTGACAATGAGCAGTTCTTC. Its translation is CASSVVGAVDNEQFF.

This clonotype was counted only a few times. In DNA, the CDR3 is TGTGCCAGCAGTGGCTCCGGGCGTTACTCCTACAATGAGCAGTTCTTC. Its translation is CASSGSGRYSYNEQFF. The chain uses TRBV7-9 and TRBJ2-1; D unresolved. Per germline, CDR1 SEHNR and CDR2 FQNEAQ (reference sequence). The CDR3 is 16 amino acids. V lost 6 bases and J lost 0, with 15 bases in between.